This T cell receptor (beta chain) is drawn from a study of HIV-infected patients and healthy controls. Whole blood was used without fractionation, so all unsorted peripheral T cells were included. RNA came from around 2.3 ml of peripheral blood. cDNA was made from approximately 0.55 ug RNA using alpha and beta constant primers. Separate chain-specific third strand synthesis with multiplexing indices produced the alpha and beta libraries. TCRdb reprocessed the 5' RACE reads with MiXCR, giving one entry per CDR3 protein. The data contain 15,000 to 20,000 distinct CDR3 sequences, 12% of them seen just once; the ten biggest clones take up 11%. CDR1 and CDR2 (germline): SGHTA, FQGNSA. There are 15 residues in the CDR3. Trimming removed 2 bases at V and 0 bases at J, with 9 bases between. This clonotype was recorded at least ten times.

V gene TRBV7-2 combines with J gene TRBJ2-3, with D unclear. The material sequenced was blood. The receptor was derived from an adult in good health. In nucleotides, the CDR3 is TGTGCCAGCAGCTTACACGGAACTAGCACAGATACGCAGTATTTT. This translates into CASSLHGTSTDTQYF.